This is a list of T cell receptor beta chains from one sample in a study of cytomegalovirus exposure and HLA in healthy donors. This table comes from immunoSEQ multiplex PCR, and its TCRdb copy is limited to in-frame clones, with some not included. Of about 200,000 clones detected, 70% to 85% appear once; the ten largest clones hold roughly 12%. The sequencing sample was made of PBMCs. These receptors originate from a woman younger than 45 in good health and CMV-seropositive. CDR3s include the opening cysteine and the closing phenylalanine or tryptophan. Each record gives: CDR3 protein, CDR3 DNA, J gene, clone size, V gene, D gene. D genes are given only for firm matches. A clone size is listed for some rows: how often the clone was seen (once, few, many), or a class if it is expanded.

CDR3 protein: CASSRLEPQGGQPQHF; CDR3 DNA: TGTGCCAGTAGTAGACTCGAACCCCAGGGGGGTCAGCCCCAGCATTTT; J gene: TRBJ1-5; clone size: NA; V gene: TRBV19; D gene: TRBD1
CDR3 protein: CASSQGMTDTQYF; CDR3 DNA: TGTGCCAGCAGTCAGGGAATGACAGATACGCAGTATTTT; J gene: TRBJ2-3; clone size: NA; V gene: TRBV2; D gene: NA
CDR3 protein: CASRLTATNEKLFF; CDR3 DNA: TGTGCCAGCAGATTGACAGCAACTAATGAAAAACTGTTTTTT; J gene: TRBJ1-4; clone size: NA; V gene: TRBV6-5; D gene: NA
CDR3 protein: CSVLRENTEAFF; CDR3 DNA: TGCAGCGTTCTCAGGGAGAACACTGAAGCTTTCTTT; J gene: TRBJ1-1; clone size: NA; V gene: TRBV29-1; D gene: NA
CDR3 protein: CSVEGLQGNEQFF; CDR3 DNA: TGCAGCGTTGAGGGGCTACAGGGCAATGAGCAGTTCTTC; J gene: TRBJ2-1; clone size: NA; V gene: TRBV29-1; D gene: NA
CDR3 protein: CASSYSTGRGDEQFF; CDR3 DNA: TGTGCCAGCAGTTACTCGACGGGCAGGGGGGATGAGCAGTTCTTC; J gene: TRBJ2-1; clone size: NA; V gene: TRBV6-5; D gene: NA
CDR3 protein: CASSIGTGPTDEQYF; CDR3 DNA: TGTGCCAGTAGTATAGGCACTGGGCCCACCGACGAGCAGTACTTC; J gene: TRBJ2-7; clone size: NA; V gene: TRBV19; D gene: NA
CDR3 protein: CASSLVEGTQYF; CDR3 DNA: TGTGCCAGCAGCTTGGTGGAGGGGACCCAGTACTTC; J gene: TRBJ2-5; clone size: few; V gene: TRBV5-4; D gene: NA
CDR3 protein: CASSTQDFASYEQYF; CDR3 DNA: TGTGCCAGCTCAACACAGGATTTTGCGTCCTACGAGCAGTACTTC; J gene: TRBJ2-7; clone size: NA; V gene: TRBV28; D gene: NA
CDR3 protein: CASSLGQGYGYTF; CDR3 DNA: TGTGCCAGCAGCTTAGGACAGGGCTATGGCTACACCTTC; J gene: TRBJ1-2; clone size: few; V gene: TRBV7-9; D gene: TRBD1
CDR3 protein: CATQQGAKQPQHF; CDR3 DNA: TGTGCCACTCAACAGGGGGCTAAGCAGCCCCAGCATTTT; J gene: TRBJ1-5; clone size: NA; V gene: TRBV10-3; D gene: TRBD1
CDR3 protein: CASSFTDRMNTEAFF; CDR3 DNA: TGTGCCAGCAGCTTTACGGACAGGATGAACACTGAAGCTTTCTTT; J gene: TRBJ1-1; clone size: NA; V gene: TRBV5-6; D gene: TRBD1
CDR3 protein: CATSREWEGGEKLFF; CDR3 DNA: TGTGCCACCAGCAGAGAGTGGGAGGGGGGTGAAAAACTGTTTTTT; J gene: TRBJ1-4; clone size: NA; V gene: TRBV15; D gene: NA
CDR3 protein: CASRGSITGELFF; CDR3 DNA: TGTGCCAGCAGGGGTAGCATCACCGGGGAGCTGTTTTTT; J gene: TRBJ2-2; clone size: NA; V gene: TRBV6-1; D gene: NA
CDR3 protein: CASSPIGRDNEQFF; CDR3 DNA: TGTGCCAGCTCACCCATAGGGAGGGACAATGAGCAGTTCTTC; J gene: TRBJ2-1; clone size: NA; V gene: TRBV18; D gene: TRBD2
CDR3 protein: CASSFSGMGTEAFF; CDR3 DNA: TGTGCCAGCAGCTTTTCCGGGATGGGGACTGAAGCTTTCTTT; J gene: TRBJ1-1; clone size: NA; V gene: TRBV6-1; D gene: NA
CDR3 protein: CASSAHPRRETQYF; CDR3 DNA: TGTGCCAGCAGCGCGCACCCACGGAGGGAGACCCAGTACTTC; J gene: TRBJ2-5; clone size: NA; V gene: TRBV9; D gene: NA
CDR3 protein: CASSGGGRGPGELFF; CDR3 DNA: TGTGCCAGCAGTGGCGGGGGGAGGGGACCCGGGGAGCTGTTTTTT; J gene: TRBJ2-2; clone size: NA; V gene: TRBV5-4; D gene: TRBD2
CDR3 protein: CASSGTGGGYTF; CDR3 DNA: TGTGCCAGCAGTGGGACAGGGGGTGGCTACACCTTC; J gene: TRBJ1-2; clone size: NA; V gene: TRBV6-5; D gene: TRBD1
CDR3 protein: CASSNRGRHGYTF; CDR3 DNA: TGTGCCAGCAGTAACAGGGGGCGGCATGGCTACACCTTC; J gene: TRBJ1-2; clone size: once; V gene: TRBV28; D gene: TRBD1
CDR3 protein: CASSLGTGGPSGQYF; CDR3 DNA: TGCGCCAGCAGCTTGGGGACGGGAGGGCCATCCGGGCAGTACTTC; J gene: TRBJ2-7; clone size: NA; V gene: TRBV5-1; D gene: TRBD2